This entry lists 14 T cell receptor beta chains sequenced from one sample in a study of T cells in Graves' hyperthyroidism and ophthalmopathy. Amplification targeted TCR beta CDR3 regions from RNA transcripts. In the first-round RT-PCR of the TCR CDR3, the HTBI primer set was used. MiXCR, run by TCRdb on the multiplex PCR reads, gives a single entry per CDR3 protein. The table includes about 350,000 distinct CDR3 sequences, about 15% detected once. Sequenced material: blood. These receptors all stem from a woman in her twenties or thirties with Graves' hyperthyroidism.

Many counts were recorded for this clonotype. The genes are TRBV3-1 and TRBJ2-3; the D is unclear. In germline, CDR1 is LGHDT, CDR2 YNNKEL (reference sequence). This CDR3 region has 13 residues. V shed 2 bases and J shed 2 bases, with 5 bases lying between them. CDR3 protein: CASSQNPTDTQYF. The CDR3 region has the DNA TGTGCCAGCAGCCAAAATCCCACAGATACGCAGTATTTT.

This clonotype was seen ten or more times. The rearrangement uses TRBV27 and TRBJ2-7; 13 bases are shared with TRBD2. The CDR3 runs 14 residues. Looked up from germline, CDR1 is MNHEY and CDR2 is SMNVEV (reference sequence). The V and J ends lost 6 bases and 7 bases, in that order; junction bases with no gene match: 6. The CDR3 sequence is CASRNGLAGEEQYF. The CDR3 nucleotides are TGTGCCAGCAGAAATGGACTAGCGGGAGAAGAGCAGTACTTC.

A few counts support this clonotype. J is TRBJ1-4 and V is TRBV12-3 or TRBV12-4; D is unresolved. The CDR3 spans 14 residues. The germline V and J ends were trimmed by 2 bases and 10 bases, with 14 bases remaining between them. CDR3: CASSLKPIGGKLFF. In DNA form, the CDR3 reads TGTGCCAGCAGTTTAAAACCGATCGGAGGAAAACTGTTTTTT.

The rearrangement uses TRBV11-1 and TRBJ2-1, with D perhaps TRBD2 (6 bases). The CDR3 has 14 residues. CDR1 and CDR2 from the germline V gene are SGHAT and FQDESV (reference sequence). With 1 base removed from V and 9 bases from J, the gap between germline ends came to 13 bases. This CDR3 reads CASSLGGEEGEQFF. CDR3 DNA sequence: TGTGCCAGCAGCTTAGGAGGGGAGGAGGGTGAGCAGTTCTTC.

This clonotype was counted many times. V is TRBV2 and J is TRBJ2-7, with TRBD2 matching over 7 bases. Germline V gene data show CDR1 as SNHLY and CDR2 as FYNNEI. Unmatched junction bases numbered 13, after V lost 8 bases and J lost 3 bases. This CDR3 has 15 residues. CDR3 DNA sequence: TGTGCCAGCCGGGGCGGCCTAGCGGAGCTCTACGAGCAGTACTTC. It codes for CASRGGLAELYEQYF.

This clonotype was recorded at least ten times. The rearrangement joins TRBV27 to TRBJ2-2; 10 bases are a match to TRBD2. V lost 4 bases to trimming and J lost 5 bases; unmatched junction nucleotides: 13. CDR1 is MNHEY and CDR2 is SMNVEV in the germline V gene (reference sequence). The CDR3 consists of 18 residues. The CDR3 bases are TGTGCCAGCAGTTCCACCCGGGGGCTAGCGGGAGTAACCGGGGAGCTGTTTTTT. Amino acid sequence: CASSSTRGLAGVTGELFF.

This clonotype was picked up a small number of times. J is TRBJ2-7 and V is TRBV9, with D hard to call. The germline V and J ends were trimmed by 8 bases and 3 bases, with 12 bases remaining between them. Germline loops: CDR1 SGDLS, CDR2 YYNGEE. CDR3 length equals 12 residues. DNA of the CDR3: TGTGCCAGAGGAGCCCCCCTCTACGAGCAGTACTTC. Translating gives CARGAPLYEQYF.

V is TRBV3-1 and J is TRBJ2-1, with 9 positions matching TRBD1. This CDR3 is built from 14 residues. The J segment lost 9 bases and the V segment lost 3 bases, leaving 6 bases of the junction unmatched. The V gene's germline CDR1 is LGHDT and CDR2 YNNKEL (reference sequence). The CDR3 loop is CASSQRDREGEQFF. CDR3 nucleotide sequence: TGTGCCAGCAGCCAGAGGGACAGGGAAGGTGAGCAGTTCTTC.

This clonotype appeared many times. The gene calls are TRBV20-1 and TRBJ2-7; the D gene is possibly TRBD1 (5 bases). V was cut by 1 base and J by 2 bases, with 9 bases left in between. Per germline, CDR1 DFQATT and CDR2 SNEGSKA (reference sequence). CDR3 size: 13 residues. The DNA of the CDR3 is TGCAGTGCTAGAGTAGAAGGGGCCTACGAGCAGTACTTC. This translates into CSARVEGAYEQYF.

The CDR3 DNA is TGCAGCGTTGCTTTAGCGGGAGAGGGTACGCAGTATTTT. This codes for CSVALAGEGTQYF. The chain combines TRBV29-1 with TRBJ2-3; 9 bases line up with TRBD2. Trimming removed 4 bases from V and 8 bases from J; junction bases left unmatched: 7. Germline loops: CDR1 SQVTM, CDR2 ANQGSEA. The CDR3 is 13 residues long.

This clonotype was picked up many times. The rearrangement uses TRBV20-1 and TRBJ2-3; D possibly corresponds to TRBD1 (5 bases). Germline V gene data show CDR1 as DFQATT and CDR2 as SNEGSKA (reference sequence). The V and J ends lost 6 bases and 2 bases respectively, with 15 bases between them. This CDR3 has 14 residues. The CDR3 region has the DNA TGCAGTGCCCCCCCCGACAGAACCACAGATACGCAGTATTTT. Translated: CSAPPDRTTDTQYF.

This chain uses TRBV2 with TRBJ1-6; TRBD1 matches at 8 bases. Looked up from germline, CDR1 is SNHLY and CDR2 is FYNNEI. CDR3 length equals 13 residues. J lost 10 bases, V lost 6 bases, and 5 bases had no gene match. The DNA of the CDR3 is TGTGCCAGCAGGGGAACAGGGGGATCACCCCTCCACTTT. It translates to CASRGTGGSPLHF.

In its sample, this clonotype was seen many times. The chain links TRBV7-2 to TRBJ2-1, with D possibly matching TRBD2 (5 bases). The V and J ends lost 8 bases and 4 bases respectively, with 15 bases between them. Per the germline V gene, CDR1 is SGHTA and CDR2 is FQGNSA. The CDR3 has 14 residues. This CDR3 reads CASSHGGGYNEQFF. In nucleotides, the CDR3 is TGTGCCAGCTCTCACGGAGGCGGGTACAATGAGCAGTTCTTC. Variable domain in full (rest from reference TRBV7-2 and TRBJ2-1): GAGVSQSPSNKVTEKGKDVELRCDPISGHTALYWYRQSLGQGLEFLIYFQGNSAPDKSGLPSDRFSAERTGGSVSTLTIQRTQQEDSAVYLCASSHGGGYNEQFFGPGTRLTVL.

The sample holds a few counts of this clonotype. For the CDR3, the DNA is TGTGCCAGCAGCTCAGGTTTCAATGAGCAGTTCTTC. The encoded protein is CASSSGFNEQFF. The chain is built from TRBV9 and TRBJ2-1; no clear D. Trimming removed 4 bases at V and 6 bases at J, with 8 bases between. Germline CDR1 SGDLS, CDR2 YYNGEE. The CDR3 is 12 amino acids.